Listed here are 16 T cell receptor beta chains from one sample, sequenced in a study of blood T cell repertoires in COVID-19 (dated by TCRdb to 2020 to 2022). The library came from the immunoSEQ multiplex PCR assay. TCRdb re-hosts the immuneACCESS table, in-frame sequences only. Its copies lack some clones; in the studies checked, an unresolved V gene accounts for under half of them, and the cause for the rest is not known. Present in this sample are roughly 150,000 clones, over 75% of which were seen just once. The top ten clones comprise 35% to 55% of the sample. Sequenced: peripheral blood. The receptors were sampled from a human donor in a cohort sampled during active COVID-19.

The gene calls are TRBV5-8 and TRBJ2-7, with a possible D match to TRBD2 (6 bases). There are 14 residues in the CDR3. V was shortened by 1 base and J by 5 bases, with 13 bases between the two germline ends. The germline V gene encodes CDR1 SGHTS and CDR2 YDEGEE. CDR3 nucleotides: TGTGCCAGCAGCTTGAGCGGGTTTTCGAACGAGCAGTACTTC. Protein sequence: CASSLSGFSNEQYF.

The chain links TRBV30 to TRBJ1-2; D is perhaps TRBD1 (6 bases). The germline CDR1 and CDR2 sequences are GTSNPN and SVGIG (reference sequence). The CDR3 sequence is 13 residues long. Between the trimmed V and J ends, which lost 3 bases and 8 bases, there was a span of 16 bases. Here the CDR3 reads CAWSTLQGGGYTF. The CDR3 DNA reads TGTGCCTGGAGCACCCTACAGGGTGGCGGCTACACCTTC.

V gene TRBV5-6 combines with J gene TRBJ2-5; a weak D match, TRBD2 (6 bases). The V gene lost 4 bases and the J gene lost 4 bases, with 14 bases spanning the gap. The germline V gene encodes CDR1 SGHDT and CDR2 YYEEEE. The CDR3 covers 14 residues. The CDR3 region is CASSTGLGGETQYF. The CDR3 region has the DNA TGTGCCAGCAGCACGGGACTGGGGGGAGAGACCCAGTACTTC.

V and J are TRBV7-2 and TRBJ2-1, with 9 bases matching TRBD2. The CDR3 is 14 residues long. The germline gives CDR1 SGHTA, CDR2 FQGNSA. After removal of 9 bases from V and 4 bases from J, the junction contained 7 bases not matched to a gene. CDR3 residues: CASSLAGTYNEQFF. The CDR3 coding sequence is TGTGCCAGTTCCCTAGCGGGAACTTACAATGAGCAGTTCTTC.

The chain combines TRBV9 with TRBJ1-5, with TRBD1 identical over 8 bases. The V and J ends lost 4 bases and 4 bases, in that order; junction bases with no gene match: 4. The CDR3 spans 14 residues. CDR1 is SGDLS and CDR2 is YYNGEE in the germline V gene. CDR3 sequence (DNA): TGTGCCAGCAGCCCTGGACAGGGAAATCAGCCCCAGCATTTT. This translates into CASSPGQGNQPQHF.

A remark on this clone: The germline gene is not matched at one end of the junction; a read error may be the cause. The chain combines TRBV19 with TRBJ1-2, with TRBD1 matching over 8 bases. Germline V gives CDR1 LNHDA, CDR2 SQIVND (reference sequence). The CDR3 covers 15 residues. The CDR3 here is CASSTGQGSTYDYTF. Here the CDR3 DNA reads TGTGCCAGTAGTACAGGACAGGGAAGCACCTATGACTACACCTTC.

This chain connects TRBV7-9 to TRBJ1-4; 9 bases map to TRBD1. Germline CDR1 SEHNR, CDR2 FQNEAQ (reference sequence). CDR3 length: 15 amino acids. The V gene end was trimmed by 4 bases and the J gene end by 5 bases; junction bases not matched to a gene: 5. Here the CDR3 reads CASSSSGTGNEKLFF. The CDR3 DNA sequence: TGTGCCAGCAGCTCATCCGGGACAGGGAATGAAAAACTGTTTTTT. The variable domain in full, completed from reference TRBV7-9 and TRBJ1-4, reads DTGVSQNPRHKITKRGQNVTFRCDPISEHNRLYWYRQTLGQGPEFLTYFQNEAQLEKSRLLSDRFSAERPKGSFSTLEIQRTEQGDSAMYLCASSSSGTGNEKLFFGSGTQLSVL.

This clone has more than one count but fewer than ten. The chain links TRBV3-1 (or the pseudogene TRBV3-2) to TRBJ1-1; 7 nucleotides agree with TRBD1. CDR3 size: 14 residues. V shed 4 bases, J shed 0 bases, and the junction held 2 bases outside the gene matches. Germline V gene sequence: CDR1 LGHDT, CDR2 YNNKEL (reference sequence). The CDR3 nucleotides are TGTGCCAGCAGCCCCGGGACAGTGAACACTGAAGCTTTCTTT. Translating it yields CASSPGTVNTEAFF.

The count of this clone is one. Being one base from a much bigger clone, this may be a read error. This sequence joins TRBV11-2 and TRBJ2-1; 11 bases agree with TRBD2. The CDR3 is 15 residues long. The V gene's germline CDR1 is SGHAT and CDR2 FQNNGV. Trimming removed 5 bases from V and 4 bases from J; junction bases left unmatched: 4. The CDR3 region has the DNA TGTGCCAGCAGCCCGGGACTAGCGGTTTACAATGAGCAGTTCTTC. Protein product: CASSPGLAVYNEQFF.

The chain uses TRBV5-1 and TRBJ1-3; the D is unclear. The germline V gene has CDR1 SGHRS and CDR2 YFSETQ. The CDR3 has 14 amino acids. V was shortened by 3 bases and J by 4 bases, with 11 bases between the two germline ends. CDR3 in DNA: TGCGCCAGCAGCTCGACCATGAGGGGAAACACCATATATTTT. Protein: CASSSTMRGNTIYF.

V gene TRBV11-2 combines with J gene TRBJ2-7; TRBD1 matches 9 bases. CDR3 size: 15 residues. Germline V gene lookup returns CDR1 SGHAT and CDR2 FQNNGV. After removal of 5 bases from V and 4 bases from J, the junction contained 9 bases not matched to a gene. CDR3 residues: CASSAHRDRAYEQYF. The CDR3 DNA is TGTGCCAGCAGCGCTCACCGGGACAGGGCTTACGAGCAGTACTTC.

The chain is built from TRBV24-1 and TRBJ2-5, with TRBD1 matching over 8 bases. The V gene end was trimmed by 3 bases and the J gene end by 4 bases; junction bases not matched to a gene: 6. This CDR3 is 15 amino acids long. From germline, CDR1 is KGHDR and CDR2 SFDVKD. CDR3 sequence reads: CATSDGQGAGETQYF. DNA for the CDR3: TGTGCCACCAGTGATGGGCAGGGGGCAGGAGAGACCCAGTACTTC.

This clone has more than one count but fewer than ten. The rearrangement joins TRBV30 to TRBJ2-3; D is unclear. V lost 0 bases to trimming and J lost 8 bases, with 9 bases between them. This CDR3 is built from 12 residues. Germline values: CDR1 GTSNPN, CDR2 SVGIG (reference sequence). The CDR3 loop reads CAWSVSRSTQYF. CDR3 nucleotides: TGTGCCTGGAGTGTATCCAGGTCTACGCAGTATTTT.

This clone appeared a few times. This chain connects TRBV19 to TRBJ2-7, with D possibly matching TRBD2 (5 bases). V was cut by 1 base and J by 2 bases, with 15 bases left in between. Germline V gives CDR1 LNHDA, CDR2 SQIVND (reference sequence). The CDR3 is 16 residues long. The CDR3 is CASSIGAGACPYEQYV. The CDR3 coding sequence is TGTGCCAGTAGTATAGGTGCGGGCGCATGTCCCTACGAGCAGTACGTC.

The rearrangement uses TRBV6-4 and TRBJ1-2; a possible D gene is TRBD1 (6 bases). Germline assignment: CDR1 MRHNA and CDR2 SNTAGT. The CDR3 length is 15 residues. V was trimmed by 7 bases and J by 8 bases, leaving 23 bases between them. CDR3 sequence: CASIDWGLRQYGYTF. Written as DNA, the CDR3 is TGTGCCAGCATCGACTGGGGGCTGCGCCAATACGGCTACACCTTC.

Only a few counts were recorded for this clone. The chain has TRBV5-4 and TRBJ1-2, with 7 bases aligning to TRBD1. CDR3 length equals 15 residues. Germline V gives CDR1 SGHNT, CDR2 YYREEE (reference sequence). Germline trimming cut 0 bases from V and 4 bases from J; bases unmatched to any gene: 6. CDR3 in amino acids: CASSLGPGQIYGYTF. The DNA for the CDR3 is TGTGCCAGCAGCTTGGGACCGGGACAGATCTATGGCTACACCTTC.